Presented here are 24 T cell receptor beta chains from one specimen sequenced in a study of T cells after yellow fever vaccination. TCRdb reprocessed the 5' RACE reads with MiXCR, giving one entry per CDR3 protein. The sample carries some 63,000 distinct CDR3 sequences, approximately 8% recorded once. The sample consisted of CD8+ T cells sorted from PBMCs, taken 15 days after the yellow fever booster vaccination. These receptors all stem from a young man who received the YFV17D yellow fever vaccine.

This clonotype was seen ten or more times. The rearrangement joins TRBV20-1 to TRBJ2-7; 9 nucleotides match TRBD1. CDR3 length equals 14 residues. CDR1 DFQATT and CDR2 SNEGSKA come from the germline V gene (reference sequence). Unmatched junction bases numbered 7, after V lost 4 bases and J lost 3 bases. CDR3 nucleotides: TGCAGTGCTACCGACGGGACAGGGATCTACGAGCAGTACTTC. Translation gives CSATDGTGIYEQYF.

Only a few counts were recorded for this clonotype. The chain is built from TRBV23-1 and TRBJ2-4, with TRBD1 matching 9 bases. TRBV23-1 is placed among ORFs of uncertain function. With 2 bases clipped from V and 0 bases from J, the junction kept 8 bases outside the gene matches. The CDR3 totals 18 residues. The CDR3 here is CASSQLRGQGVAKNIQYF. CDR3 nucleotides: TGCGCCAGCAGTCAACTACGGGGACAGGGAGTAGCCAAAAACATTCAGTACTTC.

This clonotype has at least ten counts. The chain couples TRBV7-8 to TRBJ2-1; 7 bases line up with TRBD2. The CDR3 length is 14 residues. Germline loops: CDR1 SGHVS, CDR2 FQNEAQ. V was pared by 2 bases and J by 5 bases, with 3 bases of the junction left unmatched. CDR3 sequence reads: CASSLLAGDNEQFF. The DNA of the CDR3 is TGTGCCAGCAGCTTACTCGCGGGGGACAATGAGCAGTTCTTC.

This clonotype was counted many times. The chain is built from TRBV9 and TRBJ2-7, with D tentatively TRBD2 (5 bases). V was cut by 4 bases and J by 4 bases, with 15 bases left in between. The CDR3 totals 14 residues. Germline CDR1 is SGDLS and CDR2 is YYNGEE. In nucleotides, the CDR3 is TGTGCCAGCAGCATTGAGGGAGACTCTTACGAGCAGTACTTC. Translated: CASSIEGDSYEQYF.

This clonotype was counted many times. The V call is TRBV27, the J call TRBJ2-3; no firm D call. Germline V gives CDR1 MNHEY, CDR2 SMNVEV (reference sequence). V lost 10 bases and J lost 5, with 16 bases in between. The CDR3 totals 13 residues. CDR3 sequence reads: CATKPPPEDTQYF. In DNA form, the CDR3 reads TGTGCCACTAAACCACCCCCGGAAGATACGCAGTATTTT.

This clonotype was detected ten times or more. The V gene is TRBV12-3 or TRBV12-4, the J gene TRBJ1-1, with D unresolved. This CDR3 comprises 13 residues. V was clipped by 1 base and J by 1 base, with 4 bases between them. The CDR3, as DNA: TGTGCCAGCAGTTTAGGGCCGAACACTGAAGCTTTCTTT. Translating it yields CASSLGPNTEAFF.

This chain joins TRBV5-1 and TRBJ1-5; D is perhaps TRBD1 (5 bases). Germline CDR1 SGHRS, CDR2 YFSETQ. The CDR3 is 22 residues long. Trimming removed 4 bases at V and 1 base at J, with 33 bases between. The CDR3 DNA reads TGCGCCAGCAGCCCCAACACCGGGACCTTAGATCTGGTGGGTGAGAGCAATCAGCCCCAGCATTTT. Its protein product is CASSPNTGTLDLVGESNQPQHF. Full variable domain (remainder filled in from reference TRBV5-1 and TRBJ1-5): KAGVTQTPRYLIKTRGQQVTLSCSPISGHRSVSWYQQTPGQGLQFLFEYFSETQRNKGNFPGRFSGRQFSNSRSEMNVSTLELGDSALYLCASSPNTGTLDLVGESNQPQHFGDGTRLSIL.

CDR3 sequence: CASGGHLGNEQFF. CDR3 DNA: TGTGCCAGCGGGGGACATCTGGGCAATGAGCAGTTCTTC. The rearrangement links TRBV5-4 to TRBJ2-1; maybe TRBD1 (6 bases). Germline CDR1 and CDR2: SGHNT and YYREEE (reference sequence). Trimming took 7 bases from V and 6 from J, leaving 14 bases between them. This CDR3 is 13 amino acids long.

This clonotype was counted ten times or more. V is TRBV6-5 and J is TRBJ2-7, with a possible D match to TRBD1 (5 bases). V was pared by 2 bases and J by 4 bases, with 9 bases between. The germline V gene has CDR1 MNHEY and CDR2 SVGAGI. This CDR3 region has 13 residues. The CDR3, as DNA: TGTGCCAGCAGTTACGACAGAACTTACGAGCAGTACTTC. Translation gives CASSYDRTYEQYF.

This clonotype was counted many times. V and J are TRBV4-1 and TRBJ2-7, with D possibly called TRBD1 or TRBD2 (5 bases each). V was shortened by 0 bases and J by 3 bases, with 12 bases between the two germline ends. Germline loops: CDR1 MGHRA, CDR2 YSYEKL. The CDR3 has 15 amino acids. DNA for the CDR3: TGCGCCAGCAGCCAAGAGTCCGGGACCCTCTACGAGCAGTACTTC. It encodes CASSQESGTLYEQYF.

This clonotype was recorded at least ten times. The V call is TRBV7-8, the J call TRBJ1-2; no clear D. V lost 5 bases to trimming and J lost 7 bases, with 17 bases between them. Germline lookup yields CDR1 SGHVS and CDR2 FQNEAQ. The length of the CDR3 is 14 residues. CDR3 in amino acids: CASSPLEFEAGYTF. DNA of the CDR3: TGTGCCAGCAGCCCCCTCGAGTTCGAAGCTGGCTACACCTTC. Full variable domain (rest looked up from reference TRBV7-8 and TRBJ1-2): GAGVSQSPRYKVAKRGQDVALRCDPISGHVSLFWYQQALGQGPEFLTYFQNEAQLDKSGLPSDRFFAERPEGSVSTLKIQRTQQEDSAVYLCASSPLEFEAGYTFGSGTRLTVV.

This clonotype has a count of ten or more. The rearrangement uses TRBV10-3 and TRBJ2-7; 8 bases are a match to TRBD1. The CDR3 is 13 amino acids. V lost 8 bases, J lost 0 bases, and 3 bases stayed unmatched. Germline-derived CDR1 and CDR2 are ENHRY and SYGVKD. Written as DNA, the CDR3 is TGTGCCATCGGCGGACAGGGCTCCTACGAGCAGTACTTC. Its protein is CAIGGQGSYEQYF.

This clonotype was counted at least ten times. The rearrangement links TRBV7-8 to TRBJ1-3; D call uncertain. Between the trimmed V and J ends, which lost 6 bases and 4 bases, there was a span of 4 bases. From germline, CDR1 is SGHVS and CDR2 FQNEAQ. The CDR3 has 11 residues. CDR3 residues: CASRLGNTIYF. The CDR3 region has the DNA TGTGCCAGCAGACTAGGAAACACCATATATTTT.

The chain employs TRBV5-1 and TRBJ2-7; the D gene is possibly TRBD1 (6 bases). The CDR3 extends over 14 amino acids. V lost 5 bases and J 1 base, leaving 13 bases between the germline ends. Looked up from germline, CDR1 is SGHRS and CDR2 is YFSETQ. The CDR3: CASSNRDISYEQYF. The CDR3 DNA sequence: TGCGCCAGCAGTAACCGGGACATATCCTACGAGCAGTACTTC.

This clonotype was observed many times. V is TRBV11-1 and J is TRBJ2-5; tentative D call: TRBD1 (6 bases). CDR3 size: 16 residues. V dropped 5 bases and J dropped 7 bases, with 23 bases sitting between them. The germline CDR1 and CDR2 sequences are SGHAT and FQDESV (reference sequence). The CDR3 sequence: CASSPLTGQLSVTQYF. CDR3 bases: TGTGCCAGCAGCCCCCTAACGGGACAACTCTCGGTGACCCAGTACTTC. The full variable domain, rest sourced from reference TRBV11-1 and TRBJ2-5, is EAEVAQSPRYKITEKSQAVAFWCDPISGHATLYWYRQILGQGPELLVQFQDESVVDDSQLPKDRFSAERLKGVDSTLKIQPAELGDSAMYLCASSPLTGQLSVTQYFGPGTRLLVL.

At least ten counts were recorded for this clonotype. The rearrangement links TRBV6-5 to TRBJ2-5; 13 nucleotides agree with TRBD2. The CDR3 sequence is 17 residues long. Germline V gene lookup returns CDR1 MNHEY and CDR2 SVGAGI. V lost 3 bases and J lost 2; bases outside the gene matches: 6. CDR3 protein: CASSYNGLAGDQETQYF. CDR3 in DNA: TGTGCCAGCAGTTATAATGGACTAGCGGGAGATCAAGAGACCCAGTACTTC.

This clonotype was seen ten or more times. The chain links TRBV7-2 to TRBJ2-3, with D possibly being TRBD1 or TRBD2 (5 bases each). This CDR3 region has 12 residues. Germline V gives CDR1 SGHTA, CDR2 FQGNSA. The V and J ends lost 8 bases and 2 bases respectively, with 8 bases between them. CDR3 nucleotides: TGTGCCAGCGAGGGGACCACAGATACGCAGTATTTT. This gives the protein CASEGTTDTQYF.

This clonotype was seen at least ten times. For the CDR3, the DNA is TGTGCCAGCAGCTACGGGGACATTCAGTACTTC. Translating gives CASSYGDIQYF. V gene TRBV5-4 combines with J gene TRBJ2-4; D is possibly TRBD2 (5 bases). Trimming removed 3 bases from V and 8 bases from J, with 6 bases in between. The CDR3 contains 11 residues. The germline CDR1 and CDR2 sequences are SGHNT and YYREEE (reference sequence). Drawing the rest from reference TRBV5-4 and TRBJ2-4, the complete variable domain is ETGVTQSPTHLIKTRGQQVTLRCSSQSGHNTVSWYQQALGQGPQFIFQYYREEENGRGNFPPRFSGLQFPNYSSELNVNALELDDSALYLCASSYGDIQYFGAGTRLSVL.

This clonotype was counted ten times or more. V is TRBV20-1 and J is TRBJ2-2, with 13 bases aligning to TRBD2. Trimming removed 3 bases from V and 4 bases from J; junction bases left unmatched: 5. The CDR3 spans 16 residues. Germline-derived CDR1 and CDR2 are DFQATT and SNEGSKA (reference sequence). The CDR3 DNA follows: TGCAGTGCTAGCCCACTAGCGGGAGGGCGCACCGGGGAGCTGTTTTTT. Encoded protein: CSASPLAGGRTGELFF.

This clonotype appeared many times. The chain couples TRBV5-1 to TRBJ2-1, with 16 bases identical to TRBD2. CDR1 SGHRS and CDR2 YFSETQ come from the germline V gene. There are 18 residues in the CDR3. Trimming cost V 7 bases and J 8 bases; bases outside gene matches: 15. The CDR3 loop is CASQQGTSGRAGGYEQFF. CDR3 nucleotide sequence: TGCGCCAGCCAACAAGGGACTAGCGGGAGGGCCGGGGGTTATGAGCAGTTCTTC. The full variable domain, its missing parts supplied by reference TRBV5-1 and TRBJ2-1, is KAGVTQTPRYLIKTRGQQVTLSCSPISGHRSVSWYQQTPGQGLQFLFEYFSETQRNKGNFPGRFSGRQFSNSRSEMNVSTLELGDSALYLCASQQGTSGRAGGYEQFFGPGTRLTVL.

This clonotype was counted many times. The chain recombines TRBV29-1 with TRBJ1-5; D unresolved. With 3 bases removed from V and 0 bases from J, the gap between germline ends came to 6 bases. Germline-derived CDR1 and CDR2 are SQVTM and ANQGSEA. The CDR3 has 13 amino acids. CDR3 protein: CSVEMGSNQPQHF. CDR3 sequence (DNA): TGCAGCGTTGAGATGGGTAGCAATCAGCCCCAGCATTTT.

This clonotype was seen ten or more times. This chain links TRBV14 with TRBJ2-7, with unresolved D. Per germline, CDR1 SGHDN and CDR2 FVKESK. The CDR3 is made up of 11 amino acids. V shed 1 base and J shed 6 bases, with 4 bases lying between them. CDR3 bases: TGTGCCAGCAGCCAAGGCGGCGAGCAGTACTTC. It codes for CASSQGGEQYF.

This clonotype came up many times. The chain is built from TRBV24-1 and TRBJ1-2; weak D call: TRBD1 (6 bases). V gave up 3 bases and J gave up 4 bases, with 17 bases separating them. This CDR3 spans 16 amino acids. Germline-derived CDR1 and CDR2 are KGHDR and SFDVKD. The CDR3 bases are TGTGCCACCAGTGATCCAAGACAGGACGTGGTCTATGGCTACACCTTC. It is translated as CATSDPRQDVVYGYTF.

The gene calls are TRBV19 and TRBJ1-3; no firm D call. The CDR3 is made up of 15 amino acids. Germline loops: CDR1 LNHDA, CDR2 SQIVND (reference sequence). V lost 4 bases to trimming and J lost 2 bases, with 12 bases between them. The CDR3, as DNA: TGTGCCAGTAGTACCTCCGACGGAACTGGAAACACCATATATTTT. This codes for CASSTSDGTGNTIYF.